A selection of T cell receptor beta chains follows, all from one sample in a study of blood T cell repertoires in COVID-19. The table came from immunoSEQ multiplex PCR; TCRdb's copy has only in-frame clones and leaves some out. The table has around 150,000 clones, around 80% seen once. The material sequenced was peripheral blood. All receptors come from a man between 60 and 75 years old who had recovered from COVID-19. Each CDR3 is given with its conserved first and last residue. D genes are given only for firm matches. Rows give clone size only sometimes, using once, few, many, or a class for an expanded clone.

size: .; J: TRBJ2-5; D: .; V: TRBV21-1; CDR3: CASSFGLSGQETQYF; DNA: TGTGCCAGCAGCTTCGGCCTTAGCGGACAAGAGACCCAGTACTTC
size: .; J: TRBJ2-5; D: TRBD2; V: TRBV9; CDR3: CASSVDGGGAGVRETQYF; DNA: TGTGCCAGCAGCGTAGACGGCGGGGGGGCCGGCGTTCGGGAGACCCAGTACTTC
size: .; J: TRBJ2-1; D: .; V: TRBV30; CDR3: CAWSRSGTYNEQFF; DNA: TGTGCCTGGAGTCGGAGCGGGACATACAATGAGCAGTTCTTC
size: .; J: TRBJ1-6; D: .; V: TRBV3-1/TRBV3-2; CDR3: CASSQPGGRGNSPLHF; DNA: TGTGCCAGCAGCCAACCCGGAGGGAGGGGCAATTCACCCCTCCACTTT
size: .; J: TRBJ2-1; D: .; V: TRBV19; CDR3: CASSIYGGTASYNEQFF; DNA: TGTGCCAGTAGTATATACGGCGGGACAGCTTCCTACAATGAGCAGTTCTTC
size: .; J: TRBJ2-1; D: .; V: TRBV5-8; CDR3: CASSVYREDNEQFF; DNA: TGTGCCAGCAGCGTTTACCGGGAAGACAATGAGCAGTTCTTC
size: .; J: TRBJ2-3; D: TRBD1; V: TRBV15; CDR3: CATSSRSTGQGAVDTQYF; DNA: TGTGCCACCAGCAGTAGATCCACGGGACAGGGGGCTGTAGATACGCAGTATTTT
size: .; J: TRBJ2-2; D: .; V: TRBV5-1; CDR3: CASSIGGGVNTGELFF; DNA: TGCGCCAGCAGCATTGGAGGCGGGGTGAACACCGGGGAGCTGTTTTTT
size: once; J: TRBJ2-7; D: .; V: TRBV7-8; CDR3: CASSPLGGVQIYEQYF; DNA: TGTGCCAGCAGTCCCTTAGGGGGGGTCCAAATCTACGAGCAGTACTTC
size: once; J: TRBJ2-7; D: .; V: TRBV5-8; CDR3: CASRLRGAYEQYF; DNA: TGTGCCAGCAGACTCAGGGGTGCCTACGAGCAGTACTTC
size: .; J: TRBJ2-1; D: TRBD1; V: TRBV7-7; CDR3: CASSLTQDRSFNEQFF; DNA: TGTGCTAGCAGCTTAACCCAGGACAGGAGTTTCAATGAGCAGTTCTTC
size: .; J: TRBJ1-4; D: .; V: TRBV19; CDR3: CASNQGRTNEKLFF; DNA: TGTGCCAGTAATCAGGGTAGAACTAATGAAAAACTGTTTTTT
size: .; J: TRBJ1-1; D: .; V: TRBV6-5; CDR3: CASSYSRSGVKTEAFF; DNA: TGTGCCAGCAGTTACTCGAGGTCGGGGGTAAAGACTGAAGCTTTCTTT
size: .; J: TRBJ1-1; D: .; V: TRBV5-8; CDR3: CASSLPGSLEAFF; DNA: TGTGCCAGCAGCTTGCCGGGGAGTTTAGAAGCTTTCTTT
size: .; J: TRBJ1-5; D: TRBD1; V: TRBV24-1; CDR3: CATFAPYGTGVSNQPQHF; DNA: TGTGCCACTTTCGCCCCCTACGGGACAGGGGTCAGCAATCAGCCCCAGCATTTT
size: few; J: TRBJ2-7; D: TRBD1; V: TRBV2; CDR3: CASSEGDRAYEQYF; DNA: TGTGCCAGCAGTGAAGGGGACAGGGCCTACGAGCAGTACTTC
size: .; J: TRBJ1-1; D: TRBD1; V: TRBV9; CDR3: CASSVGDRGQTEAFF; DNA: TGTGCCAGCAGCGTAGGGGATAGGGGGCAGACTGAAGCTTTCTTT
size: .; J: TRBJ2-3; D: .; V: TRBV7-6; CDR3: CASSPLGASTDTQYF; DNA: TGTGCCAGCAGCCCCCTGGGGGCTAGCACAGATACGCAGTATTTT
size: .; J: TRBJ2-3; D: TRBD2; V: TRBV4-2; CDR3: CASSQDGAGGAGDTQYF; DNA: TGTGCCAGCAGCCAAGATGGGGCGGGAGGGGCTGGAGATACGCAGTATTTT
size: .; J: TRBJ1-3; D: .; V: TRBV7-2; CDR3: CASSFGSGSGNTIYF; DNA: TGTGCCAGCAGCTTTGGTTCGGGCTCTGGAAACACCATATATTTT
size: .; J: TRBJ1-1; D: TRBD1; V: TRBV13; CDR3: CASSTRTGGNTEAFF; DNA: TGTGCCAGCAGCACCAGGACAGGGGGGAACACTGAAGCTTTCTTT
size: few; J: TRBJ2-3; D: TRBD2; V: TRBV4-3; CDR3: CASSLRAGGLTDTQYF; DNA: TGCGCCAGCAGCCTCCGGGCGGGGGGGCTCACAGATACGCAGTATTTT
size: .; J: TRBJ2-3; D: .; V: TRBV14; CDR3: CASSQDPGGLVTDTQYF; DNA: TGTGCCAGCAGCCAAGATCCAGGGGGACTGGTAACAGATACGCAGTATTTT
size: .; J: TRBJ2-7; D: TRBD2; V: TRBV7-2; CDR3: CASSFGTSARSSYEQYF; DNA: TGTGCCAGCAGCTTCGGGACTAGCGCAAGGAGCTCCTACGAGCAGTACTTC
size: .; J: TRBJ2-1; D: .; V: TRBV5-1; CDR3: CASRPGERNEQFF; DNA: TGCGCCAGCAGGCCGGGGGAGCGAAATGAGCAGTTCTTC
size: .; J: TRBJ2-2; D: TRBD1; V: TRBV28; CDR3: CASSIWTGVNTGELFF; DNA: TGTGCCAGCAGCATATGGACAGGGGTTAACACCGGGGAGCTGTTTTTT
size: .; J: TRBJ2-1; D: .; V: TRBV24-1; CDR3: CATSPARAYNEQFF; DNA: TGTGCCACCAGCCCAGCGAGGGCCTACAATGAGCAGTTCTTC
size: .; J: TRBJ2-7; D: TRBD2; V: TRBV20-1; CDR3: CSASGGTSGSYEQYF; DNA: TGCAGTGCTAGTGGTGGGACTAGCGGGAGTTACGAGCAGTACTTC
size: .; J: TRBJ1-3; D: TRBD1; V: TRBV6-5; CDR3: CASTDRGSGNTIYF; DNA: TGTGCCAGCACCGACAGGGGATCTGGAAACACCATATATTTT
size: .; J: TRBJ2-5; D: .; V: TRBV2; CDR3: CASSRALQETQYF; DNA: TGTGCCAGCAGCAGGGCCCTTCAAGAGACCCAGTACTTC
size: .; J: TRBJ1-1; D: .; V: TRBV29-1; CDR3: CSVERAPNTEAFF; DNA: TGCAGCGTTGAGAGGGCTCCGAACACTGAAGCTTTCTTT
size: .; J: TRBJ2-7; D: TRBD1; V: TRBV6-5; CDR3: CASRRQGGDEQYF; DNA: TGTGCCAGCAGGCGACAGGGTGGCGACGAGCAGTACTTC
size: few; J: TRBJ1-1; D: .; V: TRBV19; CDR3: CASSISVANTEAFF; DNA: TGTGCCAGTAGTATATCAGTTGCGAACACTGAAGCTTTCTTT
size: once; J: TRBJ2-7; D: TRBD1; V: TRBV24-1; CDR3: CATSDPGQGASEQYF; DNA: TGTGCCACCAGTGACCCCGGACAGGGGGCCAGTGAGCAGTACTTC
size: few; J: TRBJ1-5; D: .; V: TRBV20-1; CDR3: CSASLGGSNQPQHF; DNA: TGCAGTGCTAGTTTGGGAGGTAGCAATCAGCCCCAGCATTTT
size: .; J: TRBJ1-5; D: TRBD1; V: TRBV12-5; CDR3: CASGRDRECNQPQHF; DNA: TGTGCTAGTGGTAGGGACAGGGAGTGCAATCAGCCCCAGCATTTT
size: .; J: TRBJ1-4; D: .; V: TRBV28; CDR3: CASSTDRHHEKLFF; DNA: TGTGCCAGCAGCACTGACAGGCACCATGAAAAACTGTTTTTT
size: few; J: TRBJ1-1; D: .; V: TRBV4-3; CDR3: CASSQVPGSTEAFF; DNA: TGCGCCAGCAGCCAAGTCCCGGGAAGCACTGAAGCTTTCTTT
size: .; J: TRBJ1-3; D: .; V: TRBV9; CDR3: CASSVGGTVSGNTIYF; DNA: TGTGCCAGCAGCGTAGGGGGCACAGTCTCTGGAAACACCATATATTTT
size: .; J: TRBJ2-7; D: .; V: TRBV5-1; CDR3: CASAPLTTGEVSEQYF; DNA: TGCGCCAGCGCTCCCCTGACTACGGGGGAGGTGAGTGAGCAGTACTTC
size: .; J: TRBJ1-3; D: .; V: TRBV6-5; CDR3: CASRSTGNTIYF; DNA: TGTGCCAGCAGGTCAACTGGAAACACCATATATTTT
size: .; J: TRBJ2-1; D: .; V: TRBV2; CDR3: CASNSYNEQFF; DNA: TGTGCCAGCAATTCGTACAATGAGCAGTTCTTC
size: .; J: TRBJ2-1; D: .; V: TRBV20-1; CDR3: CSAGRGNEQFF; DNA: TGCAGTGCCGGGCGGGGCAATGAGCAGTTCTTC
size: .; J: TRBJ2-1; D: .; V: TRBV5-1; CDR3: CASSLVYGGTLDEQFF; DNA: TGCGCCAGCAGCTTGGTTTACGGCGGGACTCTCGATGAGCAGTTCTTC
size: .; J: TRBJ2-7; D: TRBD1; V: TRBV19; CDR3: CASSISGRGTNEQYF; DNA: TGTGCCAGTAGTATATCTGGCAGGGGGACGAACGAGCAGTACTTC
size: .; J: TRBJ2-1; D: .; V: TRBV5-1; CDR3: CASSGVQGNGEQFF; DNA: TGCGCCAGCTCCGGGGTGCAGGGGAATGGAGAGCAGTTCTTC
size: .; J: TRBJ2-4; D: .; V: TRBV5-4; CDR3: CASSLNKNIQYF; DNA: TGTGCCAGCAGCCTAAATAAAAACATTCAGTACTTC
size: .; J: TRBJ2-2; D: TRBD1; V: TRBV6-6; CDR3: CASTIGQAPGELFF; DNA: TGTGCCAGCACCATAGGACAGGCCCCCGGGGAGCTGTTTTTT
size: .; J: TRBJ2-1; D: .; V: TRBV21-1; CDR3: CASSSPPSGSWDEQFF; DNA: TGTGCCAGCAGCAGCCCTCCTAGCGGGAGTTGGGATGAGCAGTTCTTC
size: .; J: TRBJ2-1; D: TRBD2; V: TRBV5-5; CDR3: CASSALAEHYNEQFF; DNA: TGTGCCAGCAGCGCGCTAGCGGAGCATTACAATGAGCAGTTCTTC
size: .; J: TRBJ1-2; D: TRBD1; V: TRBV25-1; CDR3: CASSGHGDRGDYGYTF; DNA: TGTGCCAGCAGTGGGCATGGGGACAGGGGCGACTATGGCTACACCTTC
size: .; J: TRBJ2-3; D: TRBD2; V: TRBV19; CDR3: CASSISSGGTDTQYF; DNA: TGTGCCAGTAGTATTTCTAGCGGGGGCACAGATACGCAGTATTTT
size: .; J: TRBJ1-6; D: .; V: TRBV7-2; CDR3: CASSLGGQPNSPLHF; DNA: TGTGCCAGCAGCTTAGGAGGACAGCCGAATTCACCCCTCCACTTT
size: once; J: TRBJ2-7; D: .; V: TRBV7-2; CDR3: CASSLGAGGKPWQYF; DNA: TGTGCCAGCAGCTTAGGTGCCGGGGGAAAGCCTTGGCAGTACTTC
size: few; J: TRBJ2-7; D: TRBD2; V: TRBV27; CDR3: CASSPKGTSSYEQYF; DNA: TGTGCCAGCAGTCCGAAAGGGACTAGCTCCTACGAGCAGTACTTC
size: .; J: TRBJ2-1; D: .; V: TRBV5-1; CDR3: CASMVASSYNEQFF; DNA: TGCGCCAGCATGGTGGCCAGCTCCTACAATGAGCAGTTCTTC
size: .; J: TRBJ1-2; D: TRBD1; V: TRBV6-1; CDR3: CASSETGQTYGYTF; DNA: TGTGCCAGCAGTGAAACGGGACAGACCTATGGCTACACCTTC
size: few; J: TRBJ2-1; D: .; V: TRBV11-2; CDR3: CASSRTGSSYNEQFF; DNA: TGTGCCAGCAGCCGGACGGGGAGCTCCTACAATGAGCAGTTCTTC